Below, 3 T cell receptor beta chains from the same sample are listed, as sequenced in a study of a mutant IDH1 vaccine in newly diagnosed glioma. This table comes from immunoSEQ multiplex PCR, and its TCRdb copy is limited to in-frame clones, with some not included. The profile shows tens of thousands of clones, approximately 81% of them singletons. Noted time point: week 23, last vaccination. What each vaccine dose contained was 300 ug of mutant IDH1 20-mer peptide, accompanied by topical imiquimod. No antigens are known for them. The material was PBMCs, obtained from a glioma patient whose treatment included an IDH1 peptide vaccine. These receptors all come from a man between 25 and 39 years old with glioma.

The chain links TRBV18 to TRBJ1-5; no clear D. V lost 2 bases and J lost 0, with 8 bases in between. Germline values: CDR1 KGHSH, CDR2 LQKENI. CDR3 length equals 15 residues. CDR3 protein: CASSPGENSNQPQHF. DNA for the CDR3: TGTGCCAGCTCACCAGGGGAGAATAGCAATCAGCCCCAGCATTTT.

The chain is built from TRBV6-5 and TRBJ2-7; D gene uncertain. Trimming shortened V by 5 bases and J by 0 bases, and 11 bases separated the two germline ends. Germline-derived CDR1 and CDR2 are MNHEY and SVGAGI. This CDR3 contains 14 residues. CDR3 coding DNA: TGTGCCAGCAGTGGCGACCGGAGCTCCTACGAGCAGTACTTC. This sequence encodes CASSGDRSSYEQYF.

The chain couples TRBV25-1 to TRBJ1-6, with D maybe TRBD1 (6 bases). Trimming pared 6 bases from V and 7 bases from J, leaving 19 bases between. CDR1 is MGHDK, CDR2 SYGVNS, per germline. The CDR3 is 16 amino acids. CDR3 protein: CASSEMGTGWNSPLHF. The CDR3 DNA reads TGTGCCAGCAGCGAAATGGGAACAGGGTGGAATTCACCCCTCCACTTT.